This T cell receptor beta chain originates from a study of T cell clonotyping in hematopoietic cell transplantation. Deletions cut 7 bases from V and 6 bases from J, with 21 bases between. This CDR3 spans 15 amino acids. Germline assignment: CDR1 MDHEN and CDR2 SYDVKM. TCRdb's table, derived via immunoSEQ multiplex PCR, lists solely in-frame clones and lacks some. Of roughly 27,000 clones in the sample, approximately 94% were seen once. This clone showed up just once. The TCR comes from a man aged 45 to 65 in good health. Some clones in this sample may be carry-over from other donors' samples. The V gene is TRBV28, the J gene TRBJ1-2; no reliable D call. Sample: peripheral blood mononuclear cells. As DNA, the CDR3 is TGTGCCAGCACCATCTCCGCTTCGCCCTTGGATGGCTACACCTTC. It yields the protein CASTISASPLDGYTF.